The 23 T cell receptor beta chains listed next were all sequenced from one sample in a study of cytomegalovirus exposure and HLA in healthy donors. The PCR had 60 Vbeta and 13 Jbeta primers. Here immunoSEQ multiplex PCR was the method, and the copy in TCRdb shows in-frame clones only, minus some. Altogether some 210,000 clones are present, more than 75% being singletons, with the ten largest covering about 3.8%. Sequencing was carried out using PBMCs. These TCRs come from a male donor in good health and CMV-seronegative.

V and J are TRBV13 and TRBJ1-1; 7 bases are a match to TRBD1. CDR3 length: 14 amino acids. Germline V CDR1 and CDR2: PRHDT, FYEKMQ (reference sequence). V lost 5 bases, J lost 2 bases, and 5 bases stayed unmatched. The CDR3 nucleotides read TGTGCCAGCAGCCCTAGGGACAGCAACACTGAAGCTTTCTTT. Protein product: CASSPRDSNTEAFF.

The chain joins TRBV4-1 to TRBJ2-7; TRBD2 aligns across 8 bases. Germline values: CDR1 MGHRA, CDR2 YSYEKL. J lost 0 bases, V lost 0 bases, and 13 bases had no gene match. CDR3 length: 19 amino acids. The CDR3 spells CASSQEPSGFTVYSYEQYF. For the CDR3, the DNA is TGCGCCAGCAGCCAAGAGCCTAGCGGGTTTACCGTTTACTCCTACGAGCAGTACTTC.

The table lists this clone with a few counts. This sequence joins TRBV5-1 and TRBJ2-7; 7 bases map to TRBD1. The germline gives CDR1 SGHRS, CDR2 YFSETQ. The CDR3 is 13 residues long. J lost 4 bases, V lost 4 bases, and 5 bases had no gene match. The CDR3 region is CASSPGRGYEQYF. CDR3 sequence (DNA): TGCGCCAGCAGCCCGGGCAGGGGGTACGAGCAGTACTTC.

J is TRBJ2-6 and V is TRBV5-4; D is unclear. Germline lookup yields CDR1 SGHNT and CDR2 YYREEE (reference sequence). The CDR3 has 16 residues. V was cut by 4 bases and J by 4 bases, with 15 bases left in between. The CDR3 protein is CASSPDSHPGANVLTF. The CDR3 DNA is TGTGCCAGCAGCCCAGATAGCCATCCAGGGGCCAACGTCCTGACTTTC.

DNA for the CDR3: TGTGCCAGCAGCCAAGTCGGGACAGGGAGAGGCAACACCATATATTTT. Translation gives CASSQVGTGRGNTIYF. The chain couples TRBV4-2 to TRBJ1-3, with 9 nucleotides matching TRBD1. The V gene end was trimmed by 1 base and the J gene end by 7 bases; junction bases not matched to a gene: 8. From germline, CDR1 is LGHNA and CDR2 YNFKEQ. CDR3 length equals 16 residues.

This chain links TRBV7-9 with TRBJ2-2; the D is unclear. This CDR3 comprises 15 residues. The germline V and J ends were trimmed by 3 bases and 0 bases, with 8 bases remaining between them. Germline V gene lookup returns CDR1 SEHNR and CDR2 FQNEAQ (reference sequence). The CDR3 nucleotides are TGTGCCAGCAGCTTTGGTCTAGCGAACACCGGGGAGCTGTTTTTT. This gives the protein CASSFGLANTGELFF.

The chain employs TRBV2 and TRBJ1-5; weak D call: TRBD1 (5 bases). Trimming took 2 bases from V and 1 from J, leaving 12 bases between them. Germline CDR1 is SNHLY and CDR2 is FYNNEI. This CDR3 comprises 16 residues. The CDR3 DNA reads TGTGCCAGCAGTGAACGGACATTCCGGAGCAATCAGCCCCAGCATTTT. It translates to CASSERTFRSNQPQHF.

This clone has just one count. V is TRBV7-9 and J is TRBJ2-3; 7 nucleotides match TRBD1. Germline trimming cut 10 bases from V and 2 bases from J; bases unmatched to any gene: 15. CDR1 and CDR2 from the germline V gene are SEHNR and FQNEAQ (reference sequence). CDR3 size: 16 residues. The CDR3: CAIEPAGGPDTDTQYF. The CDR3, as DNA: TGTGCCATTGAACCCGCAGGGGGTCCAGACACAGATACGCAGTATTTT.

The genes are TRBV27 and TRBJ1-5; tentatively, D is TRBD1 (5 bases). V lost 2 bases and J 5 bases, leaving 16 bases between the germline ends. Germline V gene lookup returns CDR1 MNHEY and CDR2 SMNVEV (reference sequence). CDR3 size: 16 residues. The CDR3 protein is CASSLAGGYGDQPQHF. The CDR3 DNA sequence: TGTGCCAGCAGTTTAGCCGGGGGGTATGGCGATCAGCCCCAGCATTTT.

This chain connects TRBV19 to TRBJ2-1, with TRBD1 matching over 9 bases. J lost 1 base, V lost 8 bases, and 3 bases had no gene match. The CDR3 runs to 14 residues. Germline V lookup: CDR1 LNHDA, CDR2 SQIVND (reference sequence). CDR3 loop: CASGQGRSYNEQFF. In nucleotides, the CDR3 is TGTGCCAGTGGACAGGGGAGGTCCTACAATGAGCAGTTCTTC.

As to this clone: Given the absence of the conserved phenylalanine or tryptophan at the CDR3 end, a read error is likely. The limits of the CDR3 on the DNA are not certain, so only TCRdb's listed CDR3 is given. V usage is TRBV6-6 and J usage is TRBJ2-7; the D call TRBD2 from the table was never checked on the DNA. Germline V gene data show CDR1 as MNHNY and CDR2 as SVGAGI (reference sequence). Ends included, the CDR3 has 9 residues. The CDR3 loop is CARTQGLLT.

The CDR3: CASSQGGADKGYTF. The CDR3 region has the DNA TGTGCCAGCAGCCAAGGCGGCGCGGATAAGGGCTACACCTTC. The rearrangement links TRBV14 to TRBJ1-2; no reliable D call. With 1 base removed from V and 8 bases from J, the gap between germline ends came to 14 bases. This CDR3 spans 14 amino acids. CDR1 SGHDN and CDR2 FVKESK come from the germline V gene.

This chain links TRBV30 with TRBJ1-1; D uncertain. V lost 2 bases and J lost 1, with 17 bases in between. The length of the CDR3 is 16 residues. Germline loops: CDR1 GTSNPN, CDR2 SVGIG (reference sequence). The CDR3: CAWSSSLGRPNTEAFF. The CDR3 bases are TGTGCCTGGAGTTCCTCCCTTGGGAGGCCGAACACTGAAGCTTTCTTT.

This clone has just a few counts. The V and J genes are TRBV9 and TRBJ2-2, with D perhaps matching TRBD2 (5 bases). This CDR3 is 14 amino acids long. V shed 3 bases and J shed 4 bases, with 10 bases lying between them. CDR1 SGDLS and CDR2 YYNGEE come from the germline V gene. DNA for the CDR3: TGTGCCAGCAGCGCCCTCGCGGGCACCGGGGAGCTGTTTTTT. It is translated as CASSALAGTGELFF.

V and J are TRBV10-2 and TRBJ2-5; 7 bases agree with TRBD1. Judging by the DNA end, TRBJ2-7 fits better; the J call may be wrong. Germline loops: CDR1 WSHSY, CDR2 SAAADI. This CDR3 has 14 amino acids. The CDR3 here is CASSELGQTYEQYF. CDR3 DNA: TGCGCCAGCAGTGAGTTGGGACAGACCTACGAGCAGTACTTC.

The chain carries TRBV7-8 and TRBJ2-1; 7 positions agree with TRBD1. Germline-derived CDR1 and CDR2 are SGHVS and FQNEAQ. V lost 4 bases and J lost 3; bases outside the gene matches: 3. The CDR3 is 14 amino acids. The CDR3 sequence: CASSSQGLYNEQFF. The DNA for the CDR3 is TGTGCCAGCAGCTCACAGGGGCTCTACAATGAGCAGTTCTTC.

This clone has a single count. This chain links TRBV14 with TRBJ1-3, with TRBD1 as a possible D gene (5 bases). Germline CDR1 SGHDN, CDR2 FVKESK. V lost 0 bases and J lost 2, with 14 bases in between. The CDR3 is 17 residues long. The CDR3 nucleotides are TGTGCCAGCAGCCAAGATCCTAGAGGAGGGGCTGGAAACACCATATATTTT. This gives the protein CASSQDPRGGAGNTIYF.

In its sample, this clone was seen once. V is TRBV7-9 and J is TRBJ2-1; TRBD2 is a possible D gene (5 bases). Germline CDR1 is SEHNR and CDR2 is FQNEAQ (reference sequence). The V end was cut by 0 bases, the J end by 5 bases, with 8 bases between. This CDR3 comprises 14 residues. The CDR3 DNA reads as TGTGCCAGCAGCTTAGCCGGAGCGGACAATGAGCAGTTCTTC. As protein: CASSLAGADNEQFF.

The rearrangement links TRBV7-5 to TRBJ2-5; TRBD2, the table's D call, lacks a check against the DNA. TRBV7-5 is termed a pseudogene. The length of the CDR3 is 15 residues. The CDR3 sequence: CARSLARRGGETQYF. The CDR3 nucleotides read TGTGCCAGAAGCTTAGCGCGACGGGGGGGAGAGACCCAGTACTTC.

This chain connects TRBV19 to TRBJ1-4; possibly TRBD1 for D (5 bases). Germline assignment: CDR1 LNHDA and CDR2 SQIVND (reference sequence). This CDR3 is 13 amino acids long. Trimming removed 6 bases at V and 8 bases at J, with 13 bases between. CDR3 region: CASRGQGGEKLFF. The CDR3 nucleotides read TGTGCCAGTAGAGGGCAGGGCGGCGAAAAACTGTTTTTT.

The chain couples TRBV7-9 to TRBJ1-3; the match to TRBD1 covers 8 bases. CDR3 size: 18 residues. Germline V gene lookup returns CDR1 SEHNR and CDR2 FQNEAQ (reference sequence). J gave up 1 base and V 5 bases, and 13 bases lay outside the gene matches. The CDR3 here is CASSPVRDRTFSGNTIYF. In DNA, the CDR3 is TGTGCCAGCAGCCCAGTCCGGGACAGGACTTTTTCTGGAAACACCATATATTTT.

V is TRBV5-4 and J is TRBJ2-1; 11 positions agree with TRBD2. CDR1 and CDR2 (germline): SGHNT, YYREEE (reference sequence). CDR3 length: 16 residues. The V gene end was trimmed by 4 bases and the J gene end by 4 bases; junction bases not matched to a gene: 7. This CDR3 is CASSRGGTSGYNEQFF. The CDR3 nucleotides are TGTGCCAGCAGCCGAGGAGGGACTAGCGGTTACAATGAGCAGTTCTTC.

The chain links TRBV5-6 to TRBJ2-3; tentative D call: TRBD1 (6 bases). V dropped 1 base and J dropped 4 bases, with 13 bases sitting between them. Germline V gene lookup returns CDR1 SGHDT and CDR2 YYEEEE. The CDR3 contains 15 residues. Written as DNA, the CDR3 is TGTGCCAGCAGCTTGCGTCCAGGGGCCGCAGATACGCAGTATTTT. It yields the protein CASSLRPGAADTQYF.